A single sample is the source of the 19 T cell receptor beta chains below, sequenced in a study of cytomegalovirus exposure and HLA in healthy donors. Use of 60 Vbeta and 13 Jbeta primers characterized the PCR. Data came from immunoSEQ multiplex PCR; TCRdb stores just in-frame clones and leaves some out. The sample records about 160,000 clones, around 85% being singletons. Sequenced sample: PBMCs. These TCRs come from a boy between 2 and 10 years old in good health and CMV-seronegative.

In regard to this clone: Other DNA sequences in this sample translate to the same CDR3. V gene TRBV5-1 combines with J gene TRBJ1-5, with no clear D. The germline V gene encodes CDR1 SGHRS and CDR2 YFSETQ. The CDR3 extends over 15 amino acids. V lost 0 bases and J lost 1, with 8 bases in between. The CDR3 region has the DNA TGCGCCAGCAGCTTGGCCGGCGGAAGCAATCAGCCCCAGCATTTT. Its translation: CASSLAGGSNQPQHF.

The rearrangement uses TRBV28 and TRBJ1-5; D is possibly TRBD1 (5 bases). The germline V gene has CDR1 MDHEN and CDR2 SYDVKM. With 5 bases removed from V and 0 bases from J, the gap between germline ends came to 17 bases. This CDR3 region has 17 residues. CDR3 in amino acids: CASSQFLQVNSNQPQHF. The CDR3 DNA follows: TGTGCCAGCAGTCAATTTTTACAGGTGAATAGCAATCAGCCCCAGCATTTT.

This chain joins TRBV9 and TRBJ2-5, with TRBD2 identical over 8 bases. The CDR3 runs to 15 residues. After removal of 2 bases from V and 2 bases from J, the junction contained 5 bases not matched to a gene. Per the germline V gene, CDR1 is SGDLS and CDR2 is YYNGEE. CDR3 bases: TGTGCCAGCAGCGTGGGGGCTAGCGGGCAAGAGACCCAGTACTTC. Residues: CASSVGASGQETQYF.

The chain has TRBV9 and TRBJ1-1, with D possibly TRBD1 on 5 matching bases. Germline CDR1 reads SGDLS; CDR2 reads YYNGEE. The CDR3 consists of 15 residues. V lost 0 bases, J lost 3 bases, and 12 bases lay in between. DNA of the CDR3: TGTGCCAGCAGCGTAGATGGGAGGGGCCACACTGAAGCTTTCTTT. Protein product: CASSVDGRGHTEAFF.

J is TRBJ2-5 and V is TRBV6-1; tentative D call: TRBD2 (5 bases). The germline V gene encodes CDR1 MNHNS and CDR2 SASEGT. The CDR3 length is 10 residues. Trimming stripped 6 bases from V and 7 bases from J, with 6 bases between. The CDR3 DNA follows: TGTGCCAGCAGAGGAGGGACCCAGTACTTC. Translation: CASRGGTQYF.

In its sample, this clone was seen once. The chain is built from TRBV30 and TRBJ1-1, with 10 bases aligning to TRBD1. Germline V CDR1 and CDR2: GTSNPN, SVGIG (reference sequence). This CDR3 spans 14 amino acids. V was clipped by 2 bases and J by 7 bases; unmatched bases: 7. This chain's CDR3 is CAWSRRGQGLEAFF. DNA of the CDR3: TGTGCCTGGAGTCGAAGGGGACAGGGGCTTGAAGCTTTCTTT.

The DNA of the CDR3 is TGTGCCAGCAGTTTACGAGGACAGGCCCATTTT. Protein sequence: CASSLRGQAHF. This chain links TRBV28 with TRBJ1-5, with 7 bases lining up with TRBD1. The germline V gene encodes CDR1 MDHEN and CDR2 SYDVKM. The CDR3 loop spans 11 amino acids. V gave up 2 bases and J gave up 16 bases; unmatched junction bases: 5.

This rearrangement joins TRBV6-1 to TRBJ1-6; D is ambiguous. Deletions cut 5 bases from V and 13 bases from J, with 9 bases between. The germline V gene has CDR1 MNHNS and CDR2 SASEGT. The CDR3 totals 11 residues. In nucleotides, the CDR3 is TGTGCCAGCAGTAACGCGGGGCCCCTCCACTTT. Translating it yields CASSNAGPLHF.

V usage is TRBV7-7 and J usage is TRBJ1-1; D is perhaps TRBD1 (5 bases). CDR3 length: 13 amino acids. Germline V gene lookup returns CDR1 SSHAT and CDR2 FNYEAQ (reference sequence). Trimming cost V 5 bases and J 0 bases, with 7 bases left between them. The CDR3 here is CASSRQLNTEAFF. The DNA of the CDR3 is TGTGCCAGCAGCCGACAGTTGAACACTGAAGCTTTCTTT. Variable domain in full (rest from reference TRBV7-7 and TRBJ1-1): GAGVSQSPRYKVTKRGQDVTLRCDPISSHATLYWYQQALGQGPEFLTYFNYEAQPDKSGLPSDRFSAERPEGSISTLTIQRTEQRDSAMYRCASSRQLNTEAFFGQGTRLTVV.

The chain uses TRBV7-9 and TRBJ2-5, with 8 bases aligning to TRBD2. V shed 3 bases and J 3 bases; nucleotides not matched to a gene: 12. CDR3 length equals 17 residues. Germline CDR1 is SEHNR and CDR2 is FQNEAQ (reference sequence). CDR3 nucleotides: TGTGCCAGCAGCTTGCGGCGGGTCCTAGCGGGTAAAGAGACCCAGTACTTC. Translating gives CASSLRRVLAGKETQYF.

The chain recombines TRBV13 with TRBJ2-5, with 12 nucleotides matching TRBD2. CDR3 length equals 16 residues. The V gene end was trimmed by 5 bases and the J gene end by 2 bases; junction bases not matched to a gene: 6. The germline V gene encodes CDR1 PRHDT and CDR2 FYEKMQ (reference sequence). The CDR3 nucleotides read TGTGCCAGCAGCCCCCAAGGACTAGCGGGGCAAGAGACCCAGTACTTC. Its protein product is CASSPQGLAGQETQYF.

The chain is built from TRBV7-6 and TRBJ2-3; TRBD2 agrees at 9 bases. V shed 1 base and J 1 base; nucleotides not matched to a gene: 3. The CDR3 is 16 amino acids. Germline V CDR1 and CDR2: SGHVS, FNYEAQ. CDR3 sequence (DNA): TGTGCCAGCAGCTTAGTATCTAGCGGGGGCACAGATACGCAGTATTTT. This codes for CASSLVSSGGTDTQYF.

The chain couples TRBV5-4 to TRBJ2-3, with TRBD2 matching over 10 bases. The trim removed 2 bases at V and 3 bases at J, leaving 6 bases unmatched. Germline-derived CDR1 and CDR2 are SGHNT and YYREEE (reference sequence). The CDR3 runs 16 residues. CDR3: CASSLTSGVGTDTQYF. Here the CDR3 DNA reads TGTGCCAGCAGCTTAACTAGCGGGGTTGGGACAGATACGCAGTATTTT.

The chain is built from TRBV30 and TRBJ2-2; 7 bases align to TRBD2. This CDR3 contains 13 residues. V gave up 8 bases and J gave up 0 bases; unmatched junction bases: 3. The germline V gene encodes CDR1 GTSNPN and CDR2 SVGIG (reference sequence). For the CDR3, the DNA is TGTGCCGGCGGGACTACGAACACCGGGGAGCTGTTTTTT. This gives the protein CAGGTTNTGELFF.

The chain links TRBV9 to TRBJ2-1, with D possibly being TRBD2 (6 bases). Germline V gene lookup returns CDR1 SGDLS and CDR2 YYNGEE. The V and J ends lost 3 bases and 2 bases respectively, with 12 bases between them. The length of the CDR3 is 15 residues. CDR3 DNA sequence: TGTGCCAGCAGCGCGGGGAGCGGGCCCTACAATGAGCAGTTCTTC. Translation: CASSAGSGPYNEQFF.

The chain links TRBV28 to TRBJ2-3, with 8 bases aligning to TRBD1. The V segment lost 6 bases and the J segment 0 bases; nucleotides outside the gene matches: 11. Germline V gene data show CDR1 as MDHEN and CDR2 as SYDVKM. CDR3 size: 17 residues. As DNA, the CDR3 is TGTGCCAGCAGCTTCCCGGGACAGGATTATAGCACAGATACGCAGTATTTT. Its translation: CASSFPGQDYSTDTQYF.

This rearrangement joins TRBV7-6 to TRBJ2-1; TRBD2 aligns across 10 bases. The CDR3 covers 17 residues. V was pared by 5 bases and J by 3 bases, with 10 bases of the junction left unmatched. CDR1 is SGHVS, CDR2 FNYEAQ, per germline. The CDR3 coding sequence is TGTGCCAGCAGCGCCCCAGAGCGGGGGGGGAACTACAATGAGCAGTTCTTC. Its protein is CASSAPERGGNYNEQFF.

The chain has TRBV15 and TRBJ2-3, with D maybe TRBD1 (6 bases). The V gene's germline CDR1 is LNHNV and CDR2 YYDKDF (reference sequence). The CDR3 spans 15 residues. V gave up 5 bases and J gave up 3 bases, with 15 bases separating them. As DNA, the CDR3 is TGTGCCACCAGCTCGACAGGTCAAGGGACAGATACGCAGTATTTT. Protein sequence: CATSSTGQGTDTQYF.

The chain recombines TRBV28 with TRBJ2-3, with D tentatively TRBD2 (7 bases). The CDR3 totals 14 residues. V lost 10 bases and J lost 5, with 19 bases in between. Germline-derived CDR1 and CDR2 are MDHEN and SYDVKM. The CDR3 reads CATCRGGGIDTQYF. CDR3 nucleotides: TGTGCCACCTGTCGCGGGGGCGGGATAGATACGCAGTATTTT.